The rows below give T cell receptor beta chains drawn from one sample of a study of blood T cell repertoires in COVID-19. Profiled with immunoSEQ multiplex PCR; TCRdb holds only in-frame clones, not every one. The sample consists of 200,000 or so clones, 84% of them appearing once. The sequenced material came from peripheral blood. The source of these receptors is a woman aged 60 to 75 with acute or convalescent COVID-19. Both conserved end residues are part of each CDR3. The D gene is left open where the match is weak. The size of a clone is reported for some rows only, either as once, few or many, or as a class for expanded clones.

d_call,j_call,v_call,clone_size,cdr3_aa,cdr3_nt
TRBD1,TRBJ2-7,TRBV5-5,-,CASSFPGTGTSEQYF,TGTGCCAGCAGCTTTCCGGGGACAGGGACCTCCGAGCAGTACTTC
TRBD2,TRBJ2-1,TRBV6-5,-,CASRGTSGGYNEQFF,TGTGCCAGCAGAGGGACTAGCGGGGGTTACAATGAGCAGTTCTTC
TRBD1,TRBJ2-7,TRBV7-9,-,CASSIRDRGSYEQYF,TGTGCCAGCAGCATCCGGGACAGGGGGTCCTACGAGCAGTACTTC
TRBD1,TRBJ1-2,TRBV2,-,CASSEDGTGDSPHYGYTF,TGTGCCAGCAGTGAAGATGGGACAGGGGACTCCCCCCACTATGGCTACACCTTC
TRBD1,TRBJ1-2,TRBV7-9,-,CASSSTGQGHYGYTF,TGTGCCAGCAGCTCAACGGGACAGGGTCACTATGGCTACACCTTC
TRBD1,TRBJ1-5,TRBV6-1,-,CASSEWDRGQPQHF,TGTGCCAGCAGTGAATGGGACAGGGGCCAGCCCCAGCATTTT
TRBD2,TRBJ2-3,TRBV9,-,CASSTGTSGGATDTQYF,TGTGCCAGCAGTACCGGGACTAGCGGGGGGGCGACAGATACGCAGTATTTT
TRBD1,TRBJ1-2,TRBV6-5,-,CASRTGHGYTF,TGTGCCAGCAGGACAGGGCATGGCTACACCTTC
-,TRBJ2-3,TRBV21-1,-,CASSKGTRKSTDTQYF,TGTGCCAGCAGCAAAGGTACGCGGAAGAGCACAGATACGCAGTATTTT
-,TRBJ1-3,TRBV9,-,CASSVRDTAGNTIYF,TGTGCCAGCAGCGTACGGGACACAGCTGGAAACACCATATATTTT
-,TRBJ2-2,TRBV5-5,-,CASSLRQEDTGELFF,TGTGCCAGCAGCTTGAGGCAGGAGGACACCGGGGAGCTGTTTTTT
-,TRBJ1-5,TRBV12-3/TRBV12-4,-,CASSPLGGPQHF,TGTGCCAGCAGTCCTCTAGGGGGGCCCCAGCATTTT
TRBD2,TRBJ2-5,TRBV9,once,CASSVGAGGYGETQYF,TGTGCCAGCAGCGTAGGGGCGGGGGGTTACGGAGAGACCCAGTACTTC
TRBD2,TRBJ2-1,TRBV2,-,CASTLAGGINEQFF,TGTGCCAGCACGCTAGCGGGGGGTATCAATGAGCAGTTCTTC
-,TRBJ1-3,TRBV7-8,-,CASSARTNSGNTIYF,TGTGCCAGCAGCGCCAGAACTAACTCTGGAAACACCATATATTTT
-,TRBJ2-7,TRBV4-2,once,CASSRLGSSYEQYF,TGTGCCAGCAGCCGTTTAGGGAGCTCCTACGAGCAGTACTTC
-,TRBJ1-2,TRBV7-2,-,CASSLARNPNYGYTF,TGTGCCAGCAGCTTAGCGAGGAATCCTAACTATGGCTACACCTTC
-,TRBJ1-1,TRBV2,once,CASSGLPRVGF,TGTGCCAGCAGCGGACTCCCTAGGGTAGGCTTT
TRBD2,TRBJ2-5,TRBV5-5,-,CASSLAGLAGGYRGETQYF,TGTGCCAGCAGCTTGGCTGGGCTAGCGGGGGGATACCGGGGAGAGACCCAGTACTTC
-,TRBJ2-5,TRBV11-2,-,CASSLGQAPQETQYF,TGTGCCAGCAGCTTAGGACAGGCCCCCCAAGAGACCCAGTACTTC
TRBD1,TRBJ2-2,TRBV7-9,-,CASSKDRADGELFF,TGTGCCAGCAGCAAGGACAGGGCGGACGGGGAGCTGTTTTTT
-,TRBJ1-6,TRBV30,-,CAWSLSYNSPLHF,TGTGCCTGGAGTTTATCCTATAATTCACCCCTCCACTTT
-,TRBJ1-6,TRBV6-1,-,CASSEAPGVGSPLHF,TGTGCCAGCAGTGAAGCGCCCGGGGTTGGTTCACCCCTCCACTTT
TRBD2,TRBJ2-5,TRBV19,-,CASSPSGGYQETQYF,TGTGCCAGTAGCCCTAGCGGGGGGTACCAAGAGACCCAGTACTTC
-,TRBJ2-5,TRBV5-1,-,CASSSQQGSMGETQYF,TGCGCCAGCAGCTCGCAACAGGGTTCGATGGGTGAGACCCAGTACTTC
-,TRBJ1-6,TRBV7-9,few,CASKPGDSNNSPLHF,TGTGCCAGTAAGCCAGGGGATTCTAATAATTCACCCCTCCACTTT
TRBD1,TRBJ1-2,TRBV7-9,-,CASSLADRASGGYTF,TGTGCCAGCAGCTTAGCCGACAGGGCCTCGGGGGGCTACACCTTC
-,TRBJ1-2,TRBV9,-,CASSDARPQDNYGYTF,TGTGCCAGCAGTGACGCTCGACCACAGGATAACTATGGCTACACCTTC
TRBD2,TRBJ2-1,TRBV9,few,CASSARRTSGANEQFF,TGTGCCAGCAGCGCCCGTAGGACTAGCGGGGCCAATGAGCAGTTCTTC
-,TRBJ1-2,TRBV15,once,CATSPNRQASHYGYTF,TGTGCCACCAGCCCGAATAGACAGGCCTCTCACTATGGCTACACCTTC
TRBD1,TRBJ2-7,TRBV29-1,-,CSVAGGAVYEQYF,TGCAGCGTTGCAGGGGGCGCGGTCTACGAGCAGTACTTC
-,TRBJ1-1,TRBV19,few,CASSPPRGRNTEAFF,TGTGCCAGTAGTCCCCCTCGTGGGAGGAACACTGAAGCTTTCTTT
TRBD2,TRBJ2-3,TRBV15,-,CATSRTPRGSGGTDTQYF,TGTGCCACCAGCAGAACTCCCCGGGGTAGCGGGGGCACAGATACGCAGTATTTT
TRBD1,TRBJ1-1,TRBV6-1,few,CASSWGSTGGAAAFF,TGTGCCAGCAGTTGGGGTTCGACAGGGGGCGCGGCGGCTTTCTTT
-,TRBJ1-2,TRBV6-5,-,CASSSLPQGGYGYTF,TGTGCCAGCAGTTCCCTACCCCAAGGGGGCTATGGCTACACCTTC
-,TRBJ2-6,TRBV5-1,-,CASSLTDSSVLTF,TGCGCCAGCAGCTTAACCGACTCCAGCGTCCTGACTTTC
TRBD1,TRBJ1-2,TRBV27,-,CASSTGTGESYGYTF,TGTGCCAGCAGTACCGGGACAGGGGAATCCTATGGCTACACCTTC
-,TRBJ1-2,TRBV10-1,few,CASFVPGLNYGYTF,TGCGCCAGCTTTGTACCGGGACTCAACTATGGCTACACCTTC
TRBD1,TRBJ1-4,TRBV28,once,CASSIPDRGGGKLFF,TGTGCCAGCAGTATCCCGGACAGGGGAGGGGGAAAACTGTTTTTT
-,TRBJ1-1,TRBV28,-,CASKEASSPGTEAFF,TGTGCCAGCAAGGAGGCCAGTTCCCCCGGTACTGAAGCTTTCTTT
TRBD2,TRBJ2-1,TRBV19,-,CASSIRLAMNNEQFF,TGTGCCAGTAGTATTCGACTAGCCATGAACAATGAGCAGTTCTTC
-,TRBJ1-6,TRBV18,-,CASSPRTGLYNSPLHF,TGTGCCAGCTCACCGCGTACAGGTCTTTATAATTCACCCCTCCACTTT